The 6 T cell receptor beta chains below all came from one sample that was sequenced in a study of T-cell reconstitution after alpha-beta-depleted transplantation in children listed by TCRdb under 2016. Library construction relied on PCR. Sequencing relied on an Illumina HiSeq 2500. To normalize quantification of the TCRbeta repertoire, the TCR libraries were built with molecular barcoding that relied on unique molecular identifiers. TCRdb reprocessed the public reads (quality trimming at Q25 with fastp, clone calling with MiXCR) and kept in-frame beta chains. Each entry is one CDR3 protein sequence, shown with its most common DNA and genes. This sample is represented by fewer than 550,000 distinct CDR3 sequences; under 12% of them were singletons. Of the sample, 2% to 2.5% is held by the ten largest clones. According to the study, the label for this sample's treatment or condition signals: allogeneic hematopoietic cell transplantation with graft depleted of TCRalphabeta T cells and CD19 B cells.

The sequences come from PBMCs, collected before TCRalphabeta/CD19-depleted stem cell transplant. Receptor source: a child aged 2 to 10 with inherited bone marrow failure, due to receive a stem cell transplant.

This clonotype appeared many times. The CDR3 DNA reads as TGTGCCAGCAGTAACCCGGACAGGGCGAACACTGAAGCTTTCTTT. As protein: CASSNPDRANTEAFF. The J gene is TRBJ1-1, the V gene TRBV12-3 or TRBV12-4; 8 nucleotides line up with TRBD1. This CDR3 has 15 amino acids. Trimming cost V 5 bases and J 1 base; bases outside gene matches: 6.

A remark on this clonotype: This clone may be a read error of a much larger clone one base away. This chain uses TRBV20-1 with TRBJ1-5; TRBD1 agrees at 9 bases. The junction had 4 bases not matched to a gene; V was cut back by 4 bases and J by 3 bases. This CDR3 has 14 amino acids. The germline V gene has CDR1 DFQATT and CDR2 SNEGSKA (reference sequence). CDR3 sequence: CSATGDRANQPQHF. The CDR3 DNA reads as TGCAGTGCTACCGGGGACAGGGCCAATCAGCCCCAGCATTTT.

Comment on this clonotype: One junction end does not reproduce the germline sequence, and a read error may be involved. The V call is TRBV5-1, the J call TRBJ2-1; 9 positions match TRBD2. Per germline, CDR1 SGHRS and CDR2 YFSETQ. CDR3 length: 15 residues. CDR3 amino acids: CASSLALAGANGQFF. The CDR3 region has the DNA TGCGCCAGCAGCTTGGCGTTAGCGGGAGCCAATGGGCAGTTCTTC.

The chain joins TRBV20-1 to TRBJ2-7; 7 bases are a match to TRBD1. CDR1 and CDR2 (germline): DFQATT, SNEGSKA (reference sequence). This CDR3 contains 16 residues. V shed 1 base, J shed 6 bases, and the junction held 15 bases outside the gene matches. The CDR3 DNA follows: TGCAGTGCTAGAGTCCCGACAGGGAACGCAATGGGCGAGCAGTACTTC. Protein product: CSARVPTGNAMGEQYF.

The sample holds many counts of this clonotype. CDR3 region: CASSYSGSTGELFF. The CDR3 DNA is TGTGCCAGCAGTTACTCAGGGAGCACCGGGGAGCTGTTTTTT. The genes are TRBV6-5 and TRBJ2-2; D is possibly TRBD2 (5 bases). CDR1 is MNHEY and CDR2 is SVGAGI in the germline V gene. Trimming removed 0 bases from V and 4 bases from J, with 6 bases in between. The CDR3 loop spans 14 amino acids.

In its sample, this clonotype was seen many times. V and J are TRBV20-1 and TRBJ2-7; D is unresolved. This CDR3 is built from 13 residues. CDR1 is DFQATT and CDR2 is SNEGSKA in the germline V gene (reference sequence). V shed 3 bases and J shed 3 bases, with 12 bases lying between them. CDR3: CSASYRVSYEQYF. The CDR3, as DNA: TGCAGTGCTAGTTATAGGGTAAGCTACGAGCAGTACTTC.